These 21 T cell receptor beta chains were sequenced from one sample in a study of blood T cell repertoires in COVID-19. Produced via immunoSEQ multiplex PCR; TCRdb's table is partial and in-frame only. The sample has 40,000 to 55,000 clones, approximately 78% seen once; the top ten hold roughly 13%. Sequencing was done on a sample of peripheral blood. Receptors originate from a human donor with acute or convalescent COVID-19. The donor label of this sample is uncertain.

The CDR3, as DNA: TGTGCCAGTAGTATGGCGGGGATGACTGAAGCTTTCTTT. It yields the protein CASSMAGMTEAFF. V and J are TRBV19 and TRBJ1-1; the D is unclear. V was cut by 3 bases and J by 5 bases, with 10 bases left in between. This CDR3 comprises 13 residues. Germline-derived CDR1 and CDR2 are LNHDA and SQIVND (reference sequence). The full variable domain, its missing parts supplied by reference TRBV19 and TRBJ1-1, is DGGITQSPKYLFRKEGQNVTLSCEQNLNHDAMYWYRQDPGQGLRLIYYSQIVNDFQKGDIAEGYSVSREKKESFPLTVTSAQKNPTAFYLCASSMAGMTEAFFGQGTRLTVV.

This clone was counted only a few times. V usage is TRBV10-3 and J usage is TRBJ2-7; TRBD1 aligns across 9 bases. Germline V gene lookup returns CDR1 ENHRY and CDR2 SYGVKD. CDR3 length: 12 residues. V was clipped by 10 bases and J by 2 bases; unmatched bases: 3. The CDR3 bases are TGTGCCACCGGGACAGGGACCTACGAGCAGTACTTC. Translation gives CATGTGTYEQYF.

The chain's CDR3 is CASSQQPRNYGYTF. For the CDR3, the DNA is TGCGCCAGCAGCCAACAACCGCGAAACTATGGCTACACCTTC. The chain carries TRBV4-3 and TRBJ1-2, with unresolved D. Germline CDR1 and CDR2: LGHNA and YSLEER. The CDR3 consists of 14 residues. Trimming pared 2 bases from V and 2 bases from J, leaving 9 bases between.

The DNA of the CDR3 is TGTGCCAGCAGCCAAGCGGTATCTCGGCGGGGGGGCAATGAGCAGTTCTTC. Translation: CASSQAVSRRGGNEQFF. The chain couples TRBV3-1 (or the pseudogene TRBV3-2) to TRBJ2-1; 9 positions agree with TRBD2. The CDR3 extends over 17 amino acids. Germline V gene sequence: CDR1 LGHDT, CDR2 YNNKEL (reference sequence). The V segment lost 1 base and the J segment 6 bases; nucleotides outside the gene matches: 10.

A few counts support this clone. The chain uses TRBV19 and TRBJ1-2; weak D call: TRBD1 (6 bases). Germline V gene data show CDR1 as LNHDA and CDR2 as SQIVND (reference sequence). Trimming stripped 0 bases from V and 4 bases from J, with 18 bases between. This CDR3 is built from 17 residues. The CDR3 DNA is TGTGCCAGTAGTATAGATACCCAGACAGGAACCACCTATGGCTACACCTTC. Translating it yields CASSIDTQTGTTYGYTF.

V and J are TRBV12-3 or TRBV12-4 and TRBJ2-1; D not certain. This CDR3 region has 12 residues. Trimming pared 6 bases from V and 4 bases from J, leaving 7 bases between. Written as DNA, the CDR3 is TGTGCCAGCAGCCCGACTTACAATGAGCAGTTCTTC. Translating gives CASSPTYNEQFF.

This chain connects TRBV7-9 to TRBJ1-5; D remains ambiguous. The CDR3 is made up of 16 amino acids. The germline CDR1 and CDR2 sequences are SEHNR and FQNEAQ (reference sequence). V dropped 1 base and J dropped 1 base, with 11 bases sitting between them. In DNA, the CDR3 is TGTGCCAGCAGCTTAGAAGCAGGTCCCAGCAATCAGCCCCAGCATTTT. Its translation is CASSLEAGPSNQPQHF.

The DNA of the CDR3 is TGTGCCAGCTCACCTCAAGGACAGGGGGCTCAGCCCCAGCATTTT. Translation: CASSPQGQGAQPQHF. The rearrangement joins TRBV18 to TRBJ1-5; 11 bases line up with TRBD1. CDR3 length: 15 amino acids. CDR1 is KGHSH and CDR2 is LQKENI in the germline V gene. After removal of 3 bases from V and 6 bases from J, the junction contained 4 bases not matched to a gene.

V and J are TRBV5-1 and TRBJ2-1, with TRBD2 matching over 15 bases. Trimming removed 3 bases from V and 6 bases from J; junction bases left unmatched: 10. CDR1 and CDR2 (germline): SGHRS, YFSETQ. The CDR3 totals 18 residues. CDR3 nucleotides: TGCGCCAGCAGCTGGTCAGGACTAGCGGGGGGGCCCGGCAATGAGCAGTTCTTC. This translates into CASSWSGLAGGPGNEQFF.

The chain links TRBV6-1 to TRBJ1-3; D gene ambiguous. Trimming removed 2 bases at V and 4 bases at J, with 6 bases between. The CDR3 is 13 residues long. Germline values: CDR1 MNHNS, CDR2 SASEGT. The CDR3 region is CASSEQSGNTIYF. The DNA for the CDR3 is TGTGCCAGCAGTGAACAATCCGGAAACACCATATATTTT.

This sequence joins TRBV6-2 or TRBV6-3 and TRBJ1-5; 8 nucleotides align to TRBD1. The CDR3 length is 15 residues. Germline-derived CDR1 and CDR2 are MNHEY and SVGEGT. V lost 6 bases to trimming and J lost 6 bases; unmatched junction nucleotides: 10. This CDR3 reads CASSAGQGVSQPQHF. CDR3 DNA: TGTGCCAGCAGCGCCGGACAGGGCGTAAGTCAGCCCCAGCATTTT.

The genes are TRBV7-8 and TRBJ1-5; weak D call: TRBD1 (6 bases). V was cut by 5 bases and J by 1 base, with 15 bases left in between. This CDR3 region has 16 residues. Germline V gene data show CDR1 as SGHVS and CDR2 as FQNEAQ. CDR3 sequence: CASSKTTGSSNQPQHF. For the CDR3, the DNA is TGTGCCAGCAGCAAGACGACAGGATCCAGCAATCAGCCCCAGCATTTT.

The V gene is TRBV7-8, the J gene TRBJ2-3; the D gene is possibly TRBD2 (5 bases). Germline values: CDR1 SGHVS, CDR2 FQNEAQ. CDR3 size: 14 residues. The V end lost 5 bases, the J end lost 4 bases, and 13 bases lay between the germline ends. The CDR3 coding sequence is TGTGCCAGCAGCCCGGGGAGCGCTGCAGATACGCAGTATTTT. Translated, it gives CASSPGSAADTQYF.

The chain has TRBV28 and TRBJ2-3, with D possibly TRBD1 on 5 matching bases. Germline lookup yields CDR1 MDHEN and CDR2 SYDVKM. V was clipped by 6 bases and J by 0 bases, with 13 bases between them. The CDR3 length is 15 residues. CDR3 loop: CASSPGFISTDTQYF. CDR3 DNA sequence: TGTGCCAGCAGCCCAGGGTTTATTAGCACAGATACGCAGTATTTT.

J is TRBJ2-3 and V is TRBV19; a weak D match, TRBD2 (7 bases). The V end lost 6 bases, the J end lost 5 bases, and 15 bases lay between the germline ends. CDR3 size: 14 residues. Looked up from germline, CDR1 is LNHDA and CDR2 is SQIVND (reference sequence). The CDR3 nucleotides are TGTGCCAGTAGCCGAGGGGAGGGGGGAGATACGCAGTATTTT. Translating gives CASSRGEGGDTQYF.

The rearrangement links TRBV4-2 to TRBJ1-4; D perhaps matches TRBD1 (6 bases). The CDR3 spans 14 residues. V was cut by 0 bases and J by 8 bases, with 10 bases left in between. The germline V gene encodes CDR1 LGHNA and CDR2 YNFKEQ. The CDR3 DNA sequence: TGTGCCAGCAGCCAAGAGGGGGCAGGGGAAAAACTGTTTTTT. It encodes CASSQEGAGEKLFF.

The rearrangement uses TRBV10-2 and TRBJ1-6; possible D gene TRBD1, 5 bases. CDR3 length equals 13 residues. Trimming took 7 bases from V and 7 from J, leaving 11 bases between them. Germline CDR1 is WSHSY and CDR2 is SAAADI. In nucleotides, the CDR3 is TGCGCCAGCAATAGACAGAAAAATTCACCCCTCCACTTT. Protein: CASNRQKNSPLHF.

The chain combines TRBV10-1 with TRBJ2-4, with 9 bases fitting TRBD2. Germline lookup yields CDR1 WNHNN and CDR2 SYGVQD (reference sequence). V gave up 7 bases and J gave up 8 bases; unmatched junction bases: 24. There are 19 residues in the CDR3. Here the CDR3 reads CASTRALRQREAHRDIQYF. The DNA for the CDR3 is TGCGCCAGCACAAGGGCCCTGAGGCAGCGGGAGGCCCATAGAGACATTCAGTACTTC.

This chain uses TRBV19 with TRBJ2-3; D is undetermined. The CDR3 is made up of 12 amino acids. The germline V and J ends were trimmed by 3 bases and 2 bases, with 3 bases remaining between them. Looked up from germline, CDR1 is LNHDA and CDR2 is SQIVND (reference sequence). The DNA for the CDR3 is TGTGCCAGTAGTATTAACACAGATACGCAGTATTTT. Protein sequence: CASSINTDTQYF.

The CDR3 DNA sequence: TGCGCCAGCAGCCCACAGGGACCTGGCACAGATACGCAGTATTTT. Translated: CASSPQGPGTDTQYF. The chain links TRBV5-1 to TRBJ2-3; D possibly corresponds to TRBD1 (6 bases). Trimming cost V 4 bases and J 1 base, with 13 bases left between them. The CDR3 length is 15 residues. CDR1 and CDR2 (germline): SGHRS, YFSETQ. Using reference TRBV5-1 and TRBJ2-3 for the parts outside the CDR3, the full variable domain is KAGVTQTPRYLIKTRGQQVTLSCSPISGHRSVSWYQQTPGQGLQFLFEYFSETQRNKGNFPGRFSGRQFSNSRSEMNVSTLELGDSALYLCASSPQGPGTDTQYFGPGTRLTVL.

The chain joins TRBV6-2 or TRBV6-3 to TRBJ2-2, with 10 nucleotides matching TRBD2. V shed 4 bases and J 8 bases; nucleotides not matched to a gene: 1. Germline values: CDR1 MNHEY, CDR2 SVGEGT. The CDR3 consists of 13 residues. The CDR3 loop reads CASSLGLAGELFF. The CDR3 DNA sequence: TGTGCCAGCAGTTTGGGACTAGCGGGGGAGCTGTTTTTT.